This paragraph reports one T cell receptor (beta chain). Deletions cut 0 bases from V and 6 bases from J, with 4 bases between. There are 12 residues in the CDR3. CDR1 is SGDLS and CDR2 is YYNGEE in the germline V gene. This entry belongs to a study of cytomegalovirus exposure and HLA in healthy donors. Study details: Around 80 million unique TCRs from HLA-typed donors were held in an early data release. In terms of ancestry, the Caucasian-associated cluster contained about four fifths of the roughly 400 genotyped donors.

It was with 60 Vbeta and 13 Jbeta primers that the PCR ran. Sequencing was performed with immunoSEQ multiplex PCR; in TCRdb, only in-frame clones are kept and a portion is missing. The sample comprises 75,000 to 95,000 clones, 65% to 85% of which are singletons, and approximately 2.1% rests with the top ten. The study sampled nominally healthy donors, though unrecorded immune exposures were likely. The sequenced sample consisted of PBMCs. This rearrangement joins TRBV9 to TRBJ2-1; D remains unclear. This sequence was found in a man aged 18-30 years in good health and CMV-seronegative. Here the CDR3 reads CASSVAVNEQFF. In DNA form, the CDR3 reads TGTGCCAGCAGCGTAGCTGTCAATGAGCAGTTCTTC.